The clone carrying this TCR beta chain has a handful of counts. Its target is unknown. CDR1 is SQVTM, CDR2 ANQGSEA, per germline. V lost 3 bases and J lost 4, with 10 bases in between. This CDR3 contains 13 residues. TCRdb itself ran the 5' RACE reads through MiXCR, one entry per CDR3 protein. Among some 760,000 distinct CDR3 sequences listed, roughly 18% were seen once. These data originate in a study of identical twins. Findings and limits, study-wide: Abundant beta clonotypes from cord blood had fewer insertions, unlike memory repertoires, which showed none. Out-of-frame alpha sequences that twins shared showed excess low generation probability.

The same specimen was also included in a second study, on T cells expressing NK-cell markers.

Sequencing was performed on PBMCs. The V gene is TRBV29-1, the J gene TRBJ2-1; a possible D gene is TRBD2 (6 bases). The TCR was taken from a woman aged 18-29 years in good health. The DNA for the CDR3 is TGCAGCGTTGAGTCTCGGGAGTACAATGAGCAGTTCTTC. It is translated as CSVESREYNEQFF.